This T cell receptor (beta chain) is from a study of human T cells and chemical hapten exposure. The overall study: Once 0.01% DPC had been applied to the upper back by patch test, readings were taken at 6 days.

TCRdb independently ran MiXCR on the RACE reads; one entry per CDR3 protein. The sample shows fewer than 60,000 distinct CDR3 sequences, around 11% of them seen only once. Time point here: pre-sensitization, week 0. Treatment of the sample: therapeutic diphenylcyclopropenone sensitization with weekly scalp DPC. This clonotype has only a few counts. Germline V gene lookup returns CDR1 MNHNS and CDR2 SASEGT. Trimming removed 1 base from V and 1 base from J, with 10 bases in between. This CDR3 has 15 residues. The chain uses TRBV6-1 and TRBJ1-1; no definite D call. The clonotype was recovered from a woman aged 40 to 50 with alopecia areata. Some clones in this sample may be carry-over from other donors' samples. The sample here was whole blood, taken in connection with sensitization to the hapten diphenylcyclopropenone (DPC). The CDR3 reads CASSEEARTNTEAFF. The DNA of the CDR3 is TGTGCCAGCAGTGAAGAGGCCAGAACGAACACTGAAGCTTTCTTT.